This is a list of T cell receptor beta chains from one sample in a study of T cell responses to AZD1222 COVID-19 vaccine. Assay used: immunoSEQ multiplex PCR; TCRdb lists only in-frame clones, some missing. Of 90,000 to 120,000 clones listed, about 92% are singletons. The material was peripheral blood, obtained 28 days after the second AZD1222 dose. The origin of the receptors is an adult who received the AZD1222 COVID-19 vaccine. Each CDR3 is given with its conserved first and last residue. The D gene is left open where the match is weak. The size entry is marked missing in some rows and otherwise reads once, few, many or a size class.

j_call v_call d_call clone_size cdr3_nt cdr3_aa
TRBJ1-5 TRBV12-3/TRBV12-4 TRBD1 NA TGTGCCAGCAGACAGGGGTCCAATCAGCCCCAGCATTTT CASRQGSNQPQHF
TRBJ2-7 TRBV6-5 TRBD1 NA TGTGCCAGCAGTCGGGACAGAGCCTACGAGCAGTACTTC CASSRDRAYEQYF
TRBJ1-4 TRBV28 NA NA TGTGCCAGCAGTTTACAGGTGGGGGGGGCTAATGAAAAACTGTTTTTT CASSLQVGGANEKLFF
TRBJ2-2 TRBV4-1 NA large TGCGCCAGCAGCCCATTGAGCGGGGAGCTGTTTTTT CASSPLSGELFF
TRBJ1-5 TRBV28 TRBD1 NA TGTGCCAGCAGTTCCCGGGCAGGGGGGTTTTATCAGCCCCAGCATTTT CASSSRAGGFYQPQHF
TRBJ2-7 TRBV3-1/TRBV3-2 NA NA TGTGCCAGCAGCCAATACTACAGGGACGAGCAGTACTTC CASSQYYRDEQYF
TRBJ2-3 TRBV24-1 NA NA TGTGCCACCAGTGAGGGGGGGCCGGGCACAGATACGCAGTATTTT CATSEGGPGTDTQYF
TRBJ2-1 TRBV24-1 TRBD2 once TGTGCCACCAGCCGGGCGGGGGGATTGAGCGCGACGCACTACAATGAGCAGTTCTTC CATSRAGGLSATHYNEQFF
TRBJ1-3 TRBV19 NA once TGTGCCAGTAGTCCCCGGGACGGGGGAAACACCATATATTTT CASSPRDGGNTIYF
TRBJ2-3 TRBV3-1/TRBV3-2 TRBD2 NA TGTGCCAGCAGCCAAGTTCGCGGGAGACAAGATACGCAGTATTTT CASSQVRGRQDTQYF
TRBJ1-5 TRBV25-1 NA NA TGTGCCAGCAGTGGAACAGGGTTCAATCAGCCCCAGCATTTT CASSGTGFNQPQHF
TRBJ2-7 TRBV19 NA few TGTGCCAGTAGTATGGCCCCCGGATACGAGCAGTACTTC CASSMAPGYEQYF